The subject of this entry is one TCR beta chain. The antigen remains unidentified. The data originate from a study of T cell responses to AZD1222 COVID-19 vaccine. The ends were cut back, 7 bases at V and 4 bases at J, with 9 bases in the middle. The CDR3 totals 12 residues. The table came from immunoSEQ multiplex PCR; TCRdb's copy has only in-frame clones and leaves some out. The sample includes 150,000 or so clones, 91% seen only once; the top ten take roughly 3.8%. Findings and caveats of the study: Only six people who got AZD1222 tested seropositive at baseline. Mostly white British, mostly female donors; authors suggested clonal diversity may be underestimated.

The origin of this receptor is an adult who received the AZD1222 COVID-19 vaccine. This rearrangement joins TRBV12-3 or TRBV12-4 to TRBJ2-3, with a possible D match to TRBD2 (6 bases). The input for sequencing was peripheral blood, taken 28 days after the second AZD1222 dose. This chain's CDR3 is CASTRGPDTQYF. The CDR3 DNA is TGTGCCAGCACGCGGGGCCCAGATACGCAGTATTTT.